These 26 T cell receptor beta chains were sequenced from one sample in a study of CD8 T cells in ankylosing spondylitis. In TCRdb, the 5' RACE reads were re-called with MiXCR into one record per CDR3 protein. The data hold under 250,000 distinct CDR3 sequences, with 20% to 30% observed a single time. Sequences were obtained from blood, either unsorted or a sorted T cell fraction (not recorded which). All receptors come from a male donor with ankylosing spondylitis or in good health (not recorded which).

This clonotype was recorded a few times. The genes are TRBV29-1 and TRBJ2-7, with D hard to call. V dropped 4 bases and J dropped 0 bases, with 13 bases sitting between them. The V gene's germline CDR1 is SQVTM and CDR2 ANQGSEA. This CDR3 region has 14 residues. The CDR3 reads CSVVVPSSSYEQYF. The CDR3 coding sequence is TGCAGCGTTGTAGTCCCATCGAGCTCCTACGAGCAGTACTTC.

The V and J genes are TRBV29-1 and TRBJ1-1; 7 bases agree with TRBD1. This CDR3 has 10 amino acids. Per germline, CDR1 SQVTM and CDR2 ANQGSEA. V shed 6 bases and J 6 bases; nucleotides not matched to a gene: 1. Here the CDR3 reads CSVQGAEAFF. In DNA form, the CDR3 reads TGCAGCGTCCAGGGGGCTGAAGCTTTCTTT.

This clonotype was counted only a few times. V gene TRBV11-2 combines with J gene TRBJ1-1; 10 positions agree with TRBD1. V was pared by 5 bases and J by 6 bases, with 3 bases of the junction left unmatched. This CDR3 has 13 residues. From germline, CDR1 is SGHAT and CDR2 FQNNGV. The CDR3 loop reads CASSPGTGAEAFF. CDR3 nucleotides: TGTGCCAGCAGCCCTGGGACAGGGGCTGAAGCTTTCTTT.

At least ten counts were recorded for this clonotype. The J gene is TRBJ2-3, the V gene TRBV5-1; D is unclear. Germline CDR1 is SGHRS and CDR2 is YFSETQ. Trimming took off 0 bases at V and 8 bases at J, with 4 bases between the two ends. CDR3 length: 11 residues. CDR3 amino acids: CASSLDLTQYF. For the CDR3, the DNA is TGCGCCAGCAGCTTGGATCTTACGCAGTATTTT.

This clonotype was seen repeatedly, ten times or more. This chain joins TRBV6-1 and TRBJ2-7, with 8 positions matching TRBD1. Trimming at V came to 6 bases and at J to 2 bases, leaving 12 bases not matched to a gene. CDR3 length: 16 residues. Germline V gene lookup returns CDR1 MNHNS and CDR2 SASEGT. CDR3 bases: TGTGCCAGCAGGGGAATCAGGACAGGGAAGCCCTACGAGCAGTACTTC. This translates into CASRGIRTGKPYEQYF.

This clonotype was seen at least ten times. The chain employs TRBV12-3 or TRBV12-4 and TRBJ2-4; D call uncertain. V lost 2 bases and J lost 6, with 2 bases in between. The CDR3 is made up of 11 amino acids. The CDR3 reads CASSLINIQYF. In DNA, the CDR3 is TGTGCCAGCAGTTTAATAAACATTCAGTACTTC.

This clonotype was detected many times. One end of the junction does not line up with germline, which may come from a read error. CDR3 loop: CASSEGQTLKAFF. As DNA, the CDR3 is TGTGCCAGCAGCGAAGGACAGACCTTGAAAGCTTTCTTT. The chain links TRBV6-1 to TRBJ1-1, with D possibly matching TRBD1 (6 bases). This CDR3 spans 13 amino acids. Germline V CDR1 and CDR2: MNHNS, SASEGT.

This clonotype was picked up a small number of times. V gene TRBV30 combines with J gene TRBJ1-1; no clear D. CDR3 size: 11 residues. Trimming stripped 0 bases from V and 11 bases from J, with 10 bases between. Germline V gene data show CDR1 as GTSNPN and CDR2 as SVGIG (reference sequence). The CDR3 region has the DNA TGTGCCTGGAGTGTACATGAAAAGGCTTTCTTT. Its translation is CAWSVHEKAFF.

As to this clonotype: Since a much larger clone is just one base distant, this may be a read error. The chain uses TRBV15 and TRBJ2-7; no reliable D call. The V gene's germline CDR1 is LNHNV and CDR2 YYDKDF (reference sequence). This CDR3 comprises 12 residues. The CDR3 sequence is CAPSTWGYEQYF. In nucleotides, the CDR3 is TGTGCCCCCAGCACCTGGGGCTACGAGCAGTACTTC.

This clonotype was observed a single time. The rearrangement joins TRBV9 to TRBJ2-1; TRBD2 aligns across 12 bases. This CDR3 contains 15 residues. Germline values: CDR1 SGDLS, CDR2 YYNGEE. Losses at the gene ends were 3 bases for V and 7 bases for J; bases not matched to a gene: 5. CDR3 coding DNA: TGTGCCAGCAGCGCCCTAGCGGGAGGGAGGAATGAGCAGTTCTTC. This translates into CASSALAGGRNEQFF.

Only a few counts were recorded for this clonotype. The gene calls are TRBV20-1 and TRBJ2-3; D perhaps matches TRBD2 (6 bases). Trimming shortened V by 5 bases and J by 2 bases, and 14 bases separated the two germline ends. CDR3 size: 14 residues. Germline CDR1 and CDR2: DFQATT and SNEGSKA (reference sequence). CDR3 sequence (DNA): TGCAGTGCTTGCCCGGGAGAACTCACAGATACGCAGTATTTT. This sequence encodes CSACPGELTDTQYF.

This clonotype was detected only a few times. V gene TRBV11-2 combines with J gene TRBJ1-3; no clear D. V lost 4 bases and J 4 bases, leaving 11 bases between the germline ends. CDR1 is SGHAT and CDR2 is FQNNGV in the germline V gene. The CDR3 consists of 14 residues. Here the CDR3 reads CASSSSPGGNTIYF. The CDR3 nucleotides are TGTGCCAGCAGCTCTTCCCCCGGCGGAAACACCATATATTTT.

This clonotype came up many times. The chain has TRBV4-1 and TRBJ1-5, with 8 bases lining up with TRBD1. V was clipped by 3 bases and J by 0 bases; unmatched bases: 10. Germline V gene lookup returns CDR1 MGHRA and CDR2 YSYEKL. The CDR3 has 18 residues. DNA of the CDR3: TGCGCCAGCAGCCAGCCATTGGGACAGGCCCTTAGCAATCAGCCCCAGCATTTT. This gives the protein CASSQPLGQALSNQPQHF.

The chain recombines TRBV25-1 with TRBJ1-6, with 8 bases aligning to TRBD1. The junction had 3 bases not matched to a gene; V was cut back by 4 bases and J by 7 bases. Germline-derived CDR1 and CDR2 are MGHDK and SYGVNS. The CDR3 runs to 14 residues. The CDR3 here is CASSGQGFNSPLHF. The DNA of the CDR3 is TGTGCCAGCAGTGGACAGGGGTTCAATTCACCCCTCCACTTT.

The genes are TRBV4-3 and TRBJ1-5; D not resolved. V was cut by 2 bases and J by 1 base, with 6 bases left in between. The CDR3 sequence is 14 residues long. Germline V lookup: CDR1 LGHNA, CDR2 YSLEER. Here the CDR3 reads CASSQQQSNQPQHF. The CDR3, as DNA: TGCGCCAGCAGCCAACAACAGAGCAATCAGCCCCAGCATTTT.

This clonotype came up many times. For the CDR3, the DNA is TGCGCCAGCAGCTTGGGACTAGCCCTCTACGAGCAGTACTTC. It is translated as CASSLGLALYEQYF. The gene calls are TRBV5-1 and TRBJ2-7, with 7 positions matching TRBD2. The V gene's germline CDR1 is SGHRS and CDR2 YFSETQ. The length of the CDR3 is 14 residues. J lost 3 bases, V lost 0 bases, and 3 bases had no gene match.

Points on this clonotype: A much bigger clone sits one base away, suggesting this may be a read error. This sequence joins TRBV10-3 and TRBJ1-1; 9 positions agree with TRBD1. Unmatched junction bases numbered 15, after V lost 7 bases and J lost 6 bases. This CDR3 region has 16 residues. Germline V gene sequence: CDR1 ENHRY, CDR2 SYGVKD. Written as DNA, the CDR3 is TGTGCCATCAACCGGGGAGGGACAGGGCGGGACTCTGAAGCTTTCTTT. Translated: CAINRGGTGRDSEAFF.

The genes are TRBV5-6 and TRBJ2-5; tentative D call: TRBD2 (6 bases). Germline CDR1 and CDR2: SGHDT and YYEEEE. The CDR3 covers 13 residues. Trimming removed 2 bases at V and 5 bases at J, with 10 bases between. In DNA form, the CDR3 reads TGTGCCAGCAGCTTTACCGGGAGCGAGACCCAGTACTTC. It encodes CASSFTGSETQYF.

The chain recombines TRBV4-3 with TRBJ2-7, with D possibly being TRBD2 (5 bases). V was clipped by 1 base and J by 7 bases, with 11 bases between them. Per germline, CDR1 LGHNA and CDR2 YSLEER. This CDR3 comprises 13 residues. The CDR3 region has the DNA TGCGCCAGCAGCCAAGGGCTAGCTAGGGAGCAGTACTTC. Its translation: CASSQGLAREQYF.

At least ten counts were recorded for this clonotype. CDR3 in amino acids: CASSLRTSANNEQFF. CDR3 nucleotide sequence: TGTGCCAGCAGCCTTCGGACTAGCGCTAACAATGAGCAGTTCTTC. The rearrangement uses TRBV3-1 and TRBJ2-1, with 9 bases matching TRBD2. Looked up from germline, CDR1 is LGHDT and CDR2 is YNNKEL (reference sequence). The V and J ends lost 4 bases and 5 bases, in that order; junction bases with no gene match: 6. The CDR3 sequence is 15 residues long.

This clonotype was found many times. This chain uses TRBV4-3 with TRBJ2-1, with 12 positions matching TRBD1. The V gene's germline CDR1 is LGHNA and CDR2 YSLEER. The J segment lost 2 bases and the V segment lost 1 base, leaving 9 bases of the junction unmatched. The CDR3 has 19 residues. CDR3 sequence (DNA): TGCGCCAGCAGCCAAGCGGGGGACAGGGGGCTTTGGGCCTACAATGAGCAGTTCTTC. It codes for CASSQAGDRGLWAYNEQFF.

The rearrangement links TRBV20-1 to TRBJ2-7; 7 nucleotides agree with TRBD2. CDR1 and CDR2 from the germline V gene are DFQATT and SNEGSKA (reference sequence). The trim removed 5 bases at V and 2 bases at J, leaving 9 bases unmatched. This CDR3 has 14 residues. CDR3 sequence: CSAPLPGLAYEQYF. DNA for the CDR3: TGCAGTGCTCCCTTGCCCGGACTAGCCTACGAGCAGTACTTC.

The sample holds many counts of this clonotype. This rearrangement joins TRBV29-1 to TRBJ2-3; TRBD2 matches 8 bases. The ends lost 4 bases at V and 5 bases at J; junction bases unmatched: 11. The CDR3 contains 15 residues. Germline lookup yields CDR1 SQVTM and CDR2 ANQGSEA. This CDR3 reads CSVGASGPWVDTQYF. The CDR3 DNA sequence: TGCAGCGTTGGAGCTAGCGGGCCCTGGGTAGATACGCAGTATTTT.

The sample holds a few counts of this clonotype. The gene calls are TRBV29-1 and TRBJ2-3, with TRBD2 identical over 10 bases. CDR1 is SQVTM and CDR2 is ANQGSEA in the germline V gene. Trimming took 7 bases from V and 0 from J; bases not matched to a gene: 4. This CDR3 has 14 amino acids. In DNA form, the CDR3 reads TGCAGCGCACCACTAGCGGGAAGCACAGATACGCAGTATTTT. Translating it yields CSAPLAGSTDTQYF.

This clonotype was counted at least ten times. The chain couples TRBV5-1 to TRBJ2-4; D is unresolved. V was cut by 1 base and J by 8 bases, with 4 bases left in between. Germline V gives CDR1 SGHRS, CDR2 YFSETQ. This CDR3 region has 11 residues. The CDR3 spells CASSLSDIQYF. Written as DNA, the CDR3 is TGCGCCAGCAGCTTGAGTGACATTCAGTACTTC.

This clonotype was found many times. The rearrangement uses TRBV6-2 or TRBV6-3 and TRBJ2-1, with D perhaps TRBD2 (5 bases). The CDR3 covers 16 residues. Germline lookup yields CDR1 MNHEY and CDR2 SVGEGT. The V and J ends lost 8 bases and 1 base respectively, with 18 bases between them. CDR3 in amino acids: CASRPLGPRSYNEQFF. The CDR3 DNA reads TGTGCCAGCCGCCCACTAGGACCCAGGTCCTACAATGAGCAGTTCTTC.